The 24 T cell receptor beta chains reported below all come from one sample, sequenced in a study of cytomegalovirus exposure and HLA in healthy donors. PCR used 60 Vbeta primers and 13 Jbeta primers. This table comes from immunoSEQ multiplex PCR, and its TCRdb copy is limited to in-frame clones, with some not included. The sample consists of approximately 110,000 clones, approximately 78% of them appearing once. Sequenced input: PBMCs. These receptors came from a woman in her thirties or forties in good health and CMV-seropositive.

The genes are TRBV7-2 and TRBJ1-2; 8 positions agree with TRBD1. This CDR3 has 14 amino acids. The germline V gene encodes CDR1 SGHTA and CDR2 FQGNSA. V was pared by 2 bases and J by 8 bases, with 7 bases of the junction left unmatched. The CDR3 DNA is TGTGCCAGCAGCTTACTCGGACAGGGAGAAGGCTACACCTTC. It is translated as CASSLLGQGEGYTF.

This clone has a handful of counts. V and J are TRBV2 and TRBJ1-5, with TRBD1 as a possible D gene (5 bases). CDR1 is SNHLY, CDR2 FYNNEI, per germline. The ends were cut back, 0 bases at V and 5 bases at J, with 11 bases in the middle. The CDR3 is 15 amino acids. CDR3 nucleotide sequence: TGTGCCAGCAGTGAAGCGCTTCGGGGGGATCAGCCCCAGCATTTT. Its protein product is CASSEALRGDQPQHF. The complete variable domain, with remaining parts taken from reference TRBV2 and TRBJ1-5, reads EPEVTQTPSHQVTQMGQEVILRCVPISNHLYFYWYRQILGQKVEFLVSFYNNEISEKSEIFDDQFSVERPDGSNFTLKIRSTKLEDSAMYFCASSEALRGDQPQHFGDGTRLSIL.

This clone appeared a few times. This chain joins TRBV27 and TRBJ1-4; 10 bases are a match to TRBD1. V lost 6 bases, J lost 5 bases, and 3 bases stayed unmatched. The CDR3 extends over 14 amino acids. Germline CDR1 and CDR2: MNHEY and SMNVEV (reference sequence). CDR3 amino acids: CASSWTGGNEKLFF. As DNA, the CDR3 is TGTGCCAGCAGCTGGACAGGGGGGAATGAAAAACTGTTTTTT.

This chain links TRBV6-5 with TRBJ2-5, with a tentative D call TRBD2 (6 bases). The CDR3 loop spans 13 amino acids. Trimming stripped 4 bases from V and 5 bases from J, with 11 bases between. CDR1 is MNHEY and CDR2 is SVGAGI in the germline V gene. The CDR3 sequence: CASSWGAGETQYF. The DNA for the CDR3 is TGTGCCAGCAGTTGGGGCGCGGGGGAGACCCAGTACTTC.

CDR3 in DNA: TGTGCCAGCAGCTCCCCCCCGACATTGAACACTGAAGCTTTCTTT. Protein product: CASSSPPTLNTEAFF. This chain connects TRBV11-2 to TRBJ1-1; D remains unclear. The V end lost 4 bases, the J end lost 0 bases, and 12 bases lay between the germline ends. Germline V gene lookup returns CDR1 SGHAT and CDR2 FQNNGV. The CDR3 spans 15 residues.

The chain combines TRBV19 with TRBJ1-2; TRBD1 matches at 8 bases. Germline-derived CDR1 and CDR2 are LNHDA and SQIVND (reference sequence). The V gene end was trimmed by 6 bases and the J gene end by 7 bases; junction bases not matched to a gene: 13. This CDR3 region has 15 residues. The CDR3: CASSSTGTGSGGYTF. CDR3 nucleotide sequence: TGTGCCAGTAGCTCCACCGGGACAGGATCTGGTGGCTACACCTTC.

Only a few counts were recorded for this clone. The V and J genes are TRBV9 and TRBJ1-2; D is ambiguous. V gave up 4 bases and J gave up 4 bases, with 8 bases separating them. This CDR3 spans 12 amino acids. Germline V gives CDR1 SGDLS, CDR2 YYNGEE. The CDR3 sequence: CASSPEGYGYTF. The CDR3 DNA is TGTGCCAGCAGCCCGGAGGGCTATGGCTACACCTTC.

This clone was detected only once. J is TRBJ1-1 and V is TRBV6-5, with no clear D. CDR3 length: 14 amino acids. Germline V gives CDR1 MNHEY, CDR2 SVGAGI. Between the trimmed V and J ends, which lost 6 bases and 4 bases, there was a span of 15 bases. The CDR3 region is CASSRGVASTEAFF. For the CDR3, the DNA is TGTGCCAGCAGCCGGGGAGTCGCGAGCACTGAAGCTTTCTTT.

This clone was detected once. The same CDR3 also results from other DNA sequences found in this sample. This chain uses TRBV5-1 with TRBJ1-5; 7 bases map to TRBD1. The germline gives CDR1 SGHRS, CDR2 YFSETQ. J lost 7 bases, V lost 0 bases, and 1 base had no gene match. CDR3 size: 13 residues. The CDR3 spells CASSLAGGQPQHF. CDR3 in DNA: TGCGCCAGCAGCTTGGCAGGGGGACAGCCCCAGCATTTT.

The chain is built from TRBV6-6 and TRBJ2-5; TRBD2 might be the D (7 bases). The germline V gene has CDR1 MNHNY and CDR2 SVGAGI (reference sequence). Trimming took off 0 bases at V and 5 bases at J, with 10 bases between the two ends. The CDR3 sequence is 14 residues long. The CDR3 coding sequence is TGTGCCAGCAGTTACTCAGGGGGGGCGGAGACCCAGTACTTC. Amino acids: CASSYSGGAETQYF.

The chain employs TRBV7-9 and TRBJ2-7, with TRBD2 as a possible D gene (5 bases). Per the germline V gene, CDR1 is SEHNR and CDR2 is FQNEAQ (reference sequence). V lost 5 bases and J 0 bases, leaving 14 bases between the germline ends. The CDR3 runs 15 residues. Here the CDR3 reads CASSAGHSLSYEQYF. The CDR3 nucleotides are TGTGCCAGCAGCGCGGGCCATTCCCTCTCCTACGAGCAGTACTTC.

The V gene is TRBV14, the J gene TRBJ2-4; tentatively, D is TRBD2 (5 bases). This CDR3 is 15 amino acids long. The germline V and J ends were trimmed by 2 bases and 5 bases, with 13 bases remaining between them. From germline, CDR1 is SGHDN and CDR2 FVKESK. The CDR3 bases are TGTGCCAGCAGCCAACGGGAAACGAGCCAAAACATTCAGTACTTC. Its protein product is CASSQRETSQNIQYF.

The rearrangement joins TRBV11-2 to TRBJ2-1; 9 positions match TRBD2. Germline CDR1 reads SGHAT; CDR2 reads FQNNGV. The J segment lost 15 bases and the V segment lost 1 base, leaving 10 bases of the junction unmatched. The CDR3 contains 14 residues. This chain's CDR3 is CASSLGLGRGGLFF. CDR3 nucleotides: TGTGCCAGCAGCTTAGGGCTGGGGCGGGGGGGCCTGTTCTTC.

The rearrangement uses TRBV18 and TRBJ1-1, with D maybe TRBD1 (5 bases). Trimming removed 3 bases at V and 4 bases at J, with 15 bases between. Germline-derived CDR1 and CDR2 are KGHSH and LQKENI. The CDR3 loop spans 15 amino acids. This CDR3 is CASSPGDWGGTEAFF. The CDR3 DNA reads TGTGCCAGCTCACCGGGTGATTGGGGGGGCACTGAAGCTTTCTTT.

The chain recombines TRBV6-5 with TRBJ1-2; 7 nucleotides line up with TRBD1. Trimming took 6 bases from V and 2 from J; bases not matched to a gene: 6. Germline V gene data show CDR1 as MNHEY and CDR2 as SVGAGI. CDR3 length: 14 residues. CDR3 DNA: TGTGCCAGCAGAACCGGGACAGACAACTATGGCTACACCTTC. Protein: CASRTGTDNYGYTF.

J is TRBJ2-5 and V is TRBV7-9, with D uncertain. V was trimmed by 2 bases and J by 4 bases, leaving 5 bases between them. The CDR3 contains 12 residues. Germline CDR1 is SEHNR and CDR2 is FQNEAQ (reference sequence). The DNA for the CDR3 is TGTGCCAGCAGCTTAAGCGCAGAGACCCAGTACTTC. It codes for CASSLSAETQYF. The variable domain in full, with the rest retrieved from reference TRBV7-9 and TRBJ2-5, is DTGVSQNPRHKITKRGQNVTFRCDPISEHNRLYWYRQTLGQGPEFLTYFQNEAQLEKSRLLSDRFSAERPKGSFSTLEIQRTEQGDSAMYLCASSLSAETQYFGPGTRLLVL.

The rearrangement joins TRBV19 to TRBJ2-6; tentatively, D is TRBD1 (5 bases). In germline, CDR1 is LNHDA, CDR2 SQIVND (reference sequence). Trimming took off 8 bases at V and 2 bases at J, with 7 bases between the two ends. CDR3 length equals 13 residues. The CDR3 DNA reads TGTGCCAGTCTGACAGCTGGGGCCAACGTCCTGACTTTC. This sequence encodes CASLTAGANVLTF.

This clone appeared a single time. The sample carries other DNA sequences with the same CDR3. The V and J genes are TRBV27 and TRBJ2-7, with a possible D match to TRBD1 (7 bases). The CDR3 length is 13 residues. CDR1 and CDR2 (germline): MNHEY, SMNVEV (reference sequence). V was pared by 3 bases and J by 3 bases, with 9 bases between. Here the CDR3 DNA reads TGTGCCAGCAGTTTTCAGGGGGGCTACGAGCAGTACTTC. The encoded protein is CASSFQGGYEQYF.

The chain has TRBV29-1 and TRBJ2-1; D is unresolved. Germline lookup yields CDR1 SQVTM and CDR2 ANQGSEA. The CDR3 is made up of 14 amino acids. Trimming shortened V by 6 bases and J by 0 bases, and 12 bases separated the two germline ends. The CDR3 here is CSVYGHTSYNEQFF. In DNA form, the CDR3 reads TGCAGCGTCTATGGGCATACCTCCTACAATGAGCAGTTCTTC.

The genes are TRBV6-4 and TRBJ1-5, with 9 positions matching TRBD1. This CDR3 has 17 residues. J was trimmed by 3 bases and V by 5 bases; bases with no gene match: 11. CDR1 is MRHNA and CDR2 is SNTAGT in the germline V gene. The chain's CDR3 is CASSHPGQGKNNQPQHF. The CDR3 bases are TGTGCCAGCAGTCACCCGGGACAGGGAAAGAACAATCAGCCCCAGCATTTT.

The chain couples TRBV6-1 to TRBJ1-5, with D tentatively TRBD1 (6 bases). The length of the CDR3 is 14 residues. Germline lookup yields CDR1 MNHNS and CDR2 SASEGT. V lost 6 bases, J lost 4 bases, and 13 bases lay in between. The CDR3 DNA is TGTGCCAGCAGCGGACAGTGGAGTAATCAGCCCCAGCATTTT. Its protein is CASSGQWSNQPQHF.

This clone was seen just once. The chain links TRBV7-3 to TRBJ2-3, with D tentatively TRBD2 (6 bases). The germline V and J ends were trimmed by 3 bases and 3 bases, with 7 bases remaining between them. The CDR3 spans 13 residues. Germline lookup yields CDR1 SGHTA and CDR2 FQGTGA. CDR3 residues: CASSFGRTDTQYF. The CDR3 DNA reads TGTGCCAGCAGCTTCGGGAGAACAGATACGCAGTATTTT.

The genes are TRBV11-3 and TRBJ2-1; 7 bases fit TRBD2. Germline CDR1 and CDR2: SGHNT and YENEEA. The CDR3 contains 14 residues. The J segment lost 7 bases and the V segment lost 0 bases, leaving 3 bases of the junction unmatched. CDR3 sequence reads: CASSLEFSGNEQFF. DNA of the CDR3: TGTGCCAGCAGCTTAGAATTTAGCGGGAATGAGCAGTTCTTC.

The table lists this clone with a few counts. The genes are TRBV29-1 and TRBJ2-1; D remains ambiguous. The CDR3 sequence is 12 residues long. In germline, CDR1 is SQVTM, CDR2 ANQGSEA. Trimming cost V 7 bases and J 0 bases, with 7 bases left between them. For the CDR3, the DNA is TGCAGCGCCGTCCCCTCCTACAATGAGCAGTTCTTC. Translated: CSAVPSYNEQFF.